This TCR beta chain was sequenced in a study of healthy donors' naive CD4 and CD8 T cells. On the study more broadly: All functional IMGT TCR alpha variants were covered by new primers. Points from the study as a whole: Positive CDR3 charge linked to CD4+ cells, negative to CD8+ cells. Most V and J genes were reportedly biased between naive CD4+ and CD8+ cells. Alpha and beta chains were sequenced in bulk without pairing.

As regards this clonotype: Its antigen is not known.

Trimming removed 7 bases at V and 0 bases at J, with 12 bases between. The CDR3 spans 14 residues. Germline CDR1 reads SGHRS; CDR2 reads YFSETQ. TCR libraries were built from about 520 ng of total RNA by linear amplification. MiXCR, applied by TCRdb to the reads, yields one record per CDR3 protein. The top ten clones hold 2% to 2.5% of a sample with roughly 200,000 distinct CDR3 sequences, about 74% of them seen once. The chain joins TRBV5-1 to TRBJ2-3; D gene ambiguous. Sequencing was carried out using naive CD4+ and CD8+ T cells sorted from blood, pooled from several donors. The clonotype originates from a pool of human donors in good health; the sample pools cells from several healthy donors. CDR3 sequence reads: CASRMMDSTDTQYF. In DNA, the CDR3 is TGCGCCAGCCGGATGATGGATAGCACAGATACGCAGTATTTT.